This TCR beta chain originates from a study of identical twins. This CDR3 contains 15 residues. CDR1 SGHTA and CDR2 FQGTGA come from the germline V gene. The J segment lost 5 bases and the V segment lost 5 bases, leaving 7 bases of the junction unmatched. TCRdb itself ran the 5' RACE reads through MiXCR, one entry per CDR3 protein. The data hold fewer than 900,000 distinct CDR3 sequences, with 21% observed a single time. This clonotype has more than one count but fewer than ten. These data were likewise used in another study, on T cells expressing NK-cell markers.

This clonotype was sampled from a woman between 18 and 30 years old in good health. The sequenced sample consisted of PBMCs. This chain uses TRBV7-3 with TRBJ2-5; TRBD1 matches 11 bases. The CDR3 coding sequence is TGTGCCAGCAGCCGGACCGGGACAGGGGGGGAGACCCAGTACTTC. Encoded protein: CASSRTGTGGETQYF.